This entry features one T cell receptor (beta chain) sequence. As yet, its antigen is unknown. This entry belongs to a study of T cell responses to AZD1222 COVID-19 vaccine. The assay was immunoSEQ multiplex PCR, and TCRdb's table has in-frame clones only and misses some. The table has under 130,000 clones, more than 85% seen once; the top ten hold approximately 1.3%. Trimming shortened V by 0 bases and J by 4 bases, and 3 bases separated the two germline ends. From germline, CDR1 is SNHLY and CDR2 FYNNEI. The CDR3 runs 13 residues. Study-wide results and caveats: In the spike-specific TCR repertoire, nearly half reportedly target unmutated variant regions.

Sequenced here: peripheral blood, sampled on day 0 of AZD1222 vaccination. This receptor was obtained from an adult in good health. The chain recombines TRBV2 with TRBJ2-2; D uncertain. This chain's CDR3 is CASSEAATGELFF. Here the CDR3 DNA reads TGTGCCAGCAGTGAAGCGGCCACCGGGGAGCTGTTTTTT. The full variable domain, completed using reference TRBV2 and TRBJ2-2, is EPEVTQTPSHQVTQMGQEVILRCVPISNHLYFYWYRQILGQKVEFLVSFYNNEISEKSEIFDDQFSVERPDGSNFTLKIRSTKLEDSAMYFCASSEAATGELFFGEGSRLTVL.